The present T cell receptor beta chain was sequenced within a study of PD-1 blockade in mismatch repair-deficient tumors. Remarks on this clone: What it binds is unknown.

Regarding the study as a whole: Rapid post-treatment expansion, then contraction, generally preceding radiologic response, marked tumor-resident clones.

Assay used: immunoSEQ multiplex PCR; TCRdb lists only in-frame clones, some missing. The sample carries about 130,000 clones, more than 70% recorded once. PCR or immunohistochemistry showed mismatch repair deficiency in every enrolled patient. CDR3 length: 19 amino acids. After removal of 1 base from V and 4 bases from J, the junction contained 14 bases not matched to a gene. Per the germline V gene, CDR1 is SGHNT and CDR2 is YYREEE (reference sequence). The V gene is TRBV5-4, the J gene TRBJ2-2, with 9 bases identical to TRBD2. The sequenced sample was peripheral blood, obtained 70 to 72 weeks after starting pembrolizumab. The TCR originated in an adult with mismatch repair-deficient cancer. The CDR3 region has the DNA TGTGCCAGCAGCTTGTCTTTAGGGGGAAGCGGGAGGATCACCGGGGAGCTGTTTTTT. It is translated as CASSLSLGGSGRITGELFF.